This TCR beta chain is drawn from a study of STAT3 mutations in large granular lymphocyte leukemia. Assay used: immunoSEQ multiplex PCR; TCRdb lists only in-frame clones, some missing. The sample has over 8,500 clones, approximately 87% seen once; the top ten hold approximately 81%. The V gene lost 5 bases and the J gene lost 10 bases, with 9 bases spanning the gap. Germline V gene sequence: CDR1 MNHNY, CDR2 SVGAGI (reference sequence). CDR3 size: 12 residues. About this clone: The antigen remains unidentified.

General study points: In several patients, dominant TCR clone burden exceeded STAT3 mutant burden, suggesting STAT3 mutation arose secondarily. Every T-cell large granular lymphocyte leukemia patient had at least one immunodominant TCR beta clonotype.

V gene TRBV6-6 combines with J gene TRBJ1-6; D is ambiguous. The TCR originated in an elderly man with T-cell large granular lymphocyte leukemia. Some clones in this sample may be carry-over from other donors' samples. Sequences were obtained from peripheral blood mononuclear cells. CDR3 bases: TGTGCCAGCAGTATCCAGCAGTCACCCCTCCACTTT. It yields the protein CASSIQQSPLHF.